A selection of T cell receptor beta chains follows, all from one sample in a study of T cells in Graves' hyperthyroidism and ophthalmopathy. TCRdb passed the multiplex PCR reads through MiXCR, listing each CDR3 protein once. The sample lists about 550,000 distinct CDR3 sequences, roughly 20% seen once, with about 30% in the top ten. The sequencing input was blood. The receptor set was obtained from a man between 18 and 29 years old with Graves' hyperthyroidism. Both conserved end residues are part of each CDR3. The D gene is left open where the match is weak. Not all rows give a size; the values are once, few, many and, for expanded clones, a class.

CDR3nt: TGTGCCTGGAGTGTGAAGCGGTATGGCTACACCTTC
CDR3aa: CAWSVKRYGYTF
d_gene: -
j_gene: TRBJ1-2
abundance: -
v_gene: TRBV30

CDR3nt: TGCAGTGCTAGAGGGCATTTTCGGAGGGTAGGCGAGACCCAGTACTTC
CDR3aa: CSARGHFRRVGETQYF
d_gene: -
j_gene: TRBJ2-5
abundance: many
v_gene: TRBV20-1

CDR3nt: TGTGCCAGCAGTTCTGCGTGGGGGGTTGGAGAGACCCAGTACTTC
CDR3aa: CASSSAWGVGETQYF
d_gene: -
j_gene: TRBJ2-5
abundance: many
v_gene: TRBV12-3/TRBV12-4

CDR3nt: TGTGCCAGCAGTAACGATTTGATGAACACTGAAGCTTTCTTT
CDR3aa: CASSNDLMNTEAFF
d_gene: -
j_gene: TRBJ1-1
abundance: many
v_gene: TRBV28

CDR3nt: TGTGCCAGCAGCATCCGACGGTCCAAGACCGGGGAGCTGTTTTTT
CDR3aa: CASSIRRSKTGELFF
d_gene: -
j_gene: TRBJ2-2
abundance: many
v_gene: TRBV7-8

CDR3nt: TGTGCCAGCAGCTTAGGTCCTCACCGGGACGGTGACTCCTACGAGCAGTACTTC
CDR3aa: CASSLGPHRDGDSYEQYF
d_gene: -
j_gene: TRBJ2-7
abundance: many
v_gene: TRBV13

CDR3nt: TGTGCCAGCAGTGACGGGACAGGGGGAGTGAACACTGAAGCTTTCTTT
CDR3aa: CASSDGTGGVNTEAFF
d_gene: TRBD1
j_gene: TRBJ1-1
abundance: -
v_gene: TRBV2

CDR3nt: TGTGCCAGCAGTGTTGGACAGGAGAGCTACGAGCAGTACTTC
CDR3aa: CASSVGQESYEQYF
d_gene: TRBD1
j_gene: TRBJ2-7
abundance: -
v_gene: TRBV2

CDR3nt: TGTGCCAGCAGTAACGGACAGGGAAGAACTGAAGCTTTCTTT
CDR3aa: CASSNGQGRTEAFF
d_gene: TRBD1
j_gene: TRBJ1-1
abundance: few
v_gene: TRBV12-3/TRBV12-4

CDR3nt: TGTGCCAGCAGCAAATCCCGGGCCTGGGGGACTGAAGCTTTCTTT
CDR3aa: CASSKSRAWGTEAFF
d_gene: -
j_gene: TRBJ1-1
abundance: many
v_gene: TRBV11-2

CDR3nt: TGTGCCAACCTTATAGTTCGCGCAGCTCGGGAGACCCAGTACTTC
CDR3aa: CANLIVRAARETQYF
d_gene: -
j_gene: TRBJ2-5
abundance: few
v_gene: TRBV6-4

CDR3nt: TGCGCCAGCAAGCAAGTAGGGGGCCAGCTGTTTTTT
CDR3aa: CASKQVGGQLFF
d_gene: TRBD1
j_gene: TRBJ2-2
abundance: few
v_gene: TRBV10-2

CDR3nt: TGCAGTGCGGGGTACAGCGTTAATGGCTACACCTTC
CDR3aa: CSAGYSVNGYTF
d_gene: -
j_gene: TRBJ1-2
abundance: -
v_gene: TRBV20-1

CDR3nt: TGTGCCAGCAGCTTAGGAAGACTAGCCTCCTACGAGCAGTACTTC
CDR3aa: CASSLGRLASYEQYF
d_gene: TRBD2
j_gene: TRBJ2-7
abundance: -
v_gene: TRBV7-2

CDR3nt: TGTGCCAGCAGTTACTCTCTGGCAGGGTATACTGAAGCTTTCTTT
CDR3aa: CASSYSLAGYTEAFF
d_gene: -
j_gene: TRBJ1-1
abundance: many
v_gene: TRBV6-5

CDR3nt: TGTGCCAGCAGTTTAAGTGGGGGCGGGGATTGCAATCAGCCCCAGCATTTT
CDR3aa: CASSLSGGGDCNQPQHF
d_gene: -
j_gene: TRBJ1-5
abundance: few
v_gene: TRBV27

CDR3nt: TGTGCCAGCAGCCCCGGACCGGTGTCCTATGGTTACACCTTC
CDR3aa: CASSPGPVSYGYTF
d_gene: -
j_gene: TRBJ1-2
abundance: -
v_gene: TRBV7-3

CDR3nt: TGTGCCATCAGCGGGGGACCCCTCTACGAGCAGTACTTC
CDR3aa: CAISGGPLYEQYF
d_gene: -
j_gene: TRBJ2-7
abundance: few
v_gene: TRBV10-3

CDR3nt: TGTGCCAGCAGCCTCACGCGGAACACCATATATTTT
CDR3aa: CASSLTRNTIYF
d_gene: -
j_gene: TRBJ1-3
abundance: many
v_gene: TRBV14

CDR3nt: TGTGCCAGCAGCGCCGTTGTGAACACTGAAGCTTTCTTT
CDR3aa: CASSAVVNTEAFF
d_gene: -
j_gene: TRBJ1-1
abundance: many
v_gene: TRBV7-2

CDR3nt: TGTGCCTGGAGTGTAGGGACAGTGAACACTGAAGCTTTCTTT
CDR3aa: CAWSVGTVNTEAFF
d_gene: TRBD1
j_gene: TRBJ1-1
abundance: many
v_gene: TRBV30

CDR3nt: TGTGCCAGCAGCTTAGAAAGCAACTATGGCTACACCTTC
CDR3aa: CASSLESNYGYTF
d_gene: -
j_gene: TRBJ1-2
abundance: many
v_gene: TRBV11-2

CDR3nt: TGTGCCAGCTCAGAACCGGGACTCCGGTCGAAACCCTACGAGCAGTACTTC
CDR3aa: CASSEPGLRSKPYEQYF
d_gene: -
j_gene: TRBJ2-7
abundance: many
v_gene: TRBV19

CDR3nt: TGTGCCAGCAGTGAAAGGACAGAACCTTTTACCCAGTACTTC
CDR3aa: CASSERTEPFTQYF
d_gene: -
j_gene: TRBJ2-5
abundance: many
v_gene: TRBV2

CDR3nt: TGTGCCAGCAGTTTAACAATGTGGAGACAGGGAACCAACTATGGCTACACCTTC
CDR3aa: CASSLTMWRQGTNYGYTF
d_gene: TRBD1
j_gene: TRBJ1-2
abundance: -
v_gene: TRBV6-2/TRBV6-3

CDR3nt: TGTGCCACCAGGACTAGCGGGAGACGGAGTGGAGAGACCCAGTACTTC
CDR3aa: CATRTSGRRSGETQYF
d_gene: TRBD2
j_gene: TRBJ2-5
abundance: many
v_gene: TRBV15